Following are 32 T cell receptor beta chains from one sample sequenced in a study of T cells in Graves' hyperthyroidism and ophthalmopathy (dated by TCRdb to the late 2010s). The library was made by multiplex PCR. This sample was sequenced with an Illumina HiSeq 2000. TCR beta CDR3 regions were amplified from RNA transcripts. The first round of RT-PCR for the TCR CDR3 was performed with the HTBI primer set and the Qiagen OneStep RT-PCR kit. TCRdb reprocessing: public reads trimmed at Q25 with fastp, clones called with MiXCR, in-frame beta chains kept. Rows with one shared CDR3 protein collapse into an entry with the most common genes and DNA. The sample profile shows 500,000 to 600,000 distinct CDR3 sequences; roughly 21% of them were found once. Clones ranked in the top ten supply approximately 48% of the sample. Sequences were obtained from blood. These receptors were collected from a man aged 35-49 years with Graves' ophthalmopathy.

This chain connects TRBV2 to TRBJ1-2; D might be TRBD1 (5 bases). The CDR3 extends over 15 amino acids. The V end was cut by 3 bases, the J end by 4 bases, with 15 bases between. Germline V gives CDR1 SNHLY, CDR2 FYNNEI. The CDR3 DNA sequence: TGTGCCAGCAGTGAGGAGACAGTAGCAATCTATGGCTACACCTTC. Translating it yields CASSEETVAIYGYTF.

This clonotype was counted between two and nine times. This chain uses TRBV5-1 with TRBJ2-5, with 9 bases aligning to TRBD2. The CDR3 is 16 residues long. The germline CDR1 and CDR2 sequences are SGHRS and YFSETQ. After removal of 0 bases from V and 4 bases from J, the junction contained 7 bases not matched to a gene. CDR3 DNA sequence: TGCGCCAGCAGCTTGGTGGGACTAGCTGGTAGAGAGACCCAGTACTTC. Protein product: CASSLVGLAGRETQYF.

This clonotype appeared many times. The CDR3 sequence is CASSRTGGRTTEAFF. As DNA, the CDR3 is TGTGCCAGCAGCCGAACTGGGGGAAGGACCACTGAAGCTTTCTTT. The chain uses TRBV3-1 and TRBJ1-1; D possibly corresponds to TRBD1 (5 bases). V gave up 4 bases and J gave up 4 bases, with 16 bases separating them. Germline-derived CDR1 and CDR2 are LGHDT and YNNKEL (reference sequence). This CDR3 has 15 residues. Full variable domain (outside the CDR3, taken from reference TRBV3-1 and TRBJ1-1): DTAVSQTPKYLVTQMGNDKSIKCEQNLGHDTMYWYKQDSKKFLKIMFSYNNKELIINETVPNRFSPKSPDKAHLNLHINSLELGDSAVYFCASSRTGGRTTEAFFGQGTRLTVV.

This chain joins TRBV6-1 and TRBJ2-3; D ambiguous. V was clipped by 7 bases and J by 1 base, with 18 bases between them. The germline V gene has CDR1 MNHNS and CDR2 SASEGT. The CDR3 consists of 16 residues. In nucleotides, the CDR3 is TGTGCCAGCACCCCAACCCCTCAAGCTCGCACAGATACGCAGTATTTT. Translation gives CASTPTPQARTDTQYF.

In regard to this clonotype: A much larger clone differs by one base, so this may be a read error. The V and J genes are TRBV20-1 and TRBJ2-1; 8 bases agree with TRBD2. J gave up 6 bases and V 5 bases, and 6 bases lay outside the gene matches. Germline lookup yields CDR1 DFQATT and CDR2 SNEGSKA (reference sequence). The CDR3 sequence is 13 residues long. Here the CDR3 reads CSAGTGGGNEQFF. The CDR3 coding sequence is TGCAGTGCTGGCACGGGAGGGGGCAATGAGCAGTTCTTC.

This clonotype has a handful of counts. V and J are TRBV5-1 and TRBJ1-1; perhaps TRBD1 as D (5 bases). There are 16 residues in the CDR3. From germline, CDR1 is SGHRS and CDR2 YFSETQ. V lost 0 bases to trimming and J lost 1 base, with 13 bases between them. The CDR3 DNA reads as TGCGCCAGCAGCTTGGGGGACGTAGGGCCGAACACTGAAGCTTTCTTT. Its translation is CASSLGDVGPNTEAFF.

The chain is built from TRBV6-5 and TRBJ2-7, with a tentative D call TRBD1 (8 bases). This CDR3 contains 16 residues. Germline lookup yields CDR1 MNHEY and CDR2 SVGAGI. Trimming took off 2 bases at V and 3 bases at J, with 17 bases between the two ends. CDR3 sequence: CASSYGQGGRGYEQYF. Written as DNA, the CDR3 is TGTGCCAGCAGTTACGGACAGGGAGGGAGGGGCTACGAGCAGTACTTC.

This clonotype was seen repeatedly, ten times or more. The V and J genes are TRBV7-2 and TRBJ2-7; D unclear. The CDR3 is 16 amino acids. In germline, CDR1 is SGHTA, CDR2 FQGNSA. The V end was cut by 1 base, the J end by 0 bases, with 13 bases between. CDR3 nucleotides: TGTGCCAGCAGCTTAGGGCGGCGGACCGTCTCCTACGAGCAGTACTTC. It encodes CASSLGRRTVSYEQYF.

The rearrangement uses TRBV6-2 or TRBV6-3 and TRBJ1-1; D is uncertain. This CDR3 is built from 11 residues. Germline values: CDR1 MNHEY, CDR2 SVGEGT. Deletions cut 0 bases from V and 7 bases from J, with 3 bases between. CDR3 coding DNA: TGTGCCAGCAGTTACTCCTATGAAGCTTTCTTT. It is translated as CASSYSYEAFF.

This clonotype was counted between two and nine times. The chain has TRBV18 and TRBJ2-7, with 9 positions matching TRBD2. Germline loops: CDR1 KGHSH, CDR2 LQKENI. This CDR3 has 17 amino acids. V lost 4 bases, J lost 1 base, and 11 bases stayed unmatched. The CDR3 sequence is CASSLGHGAGGSYEQYF. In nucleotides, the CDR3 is TGTGCCAGCTCACTAGGCCATGGAGCGGGAGGATCCTACGAGCAGTACTTC.

The CDR3, as DNA: TGTGCCAGCACAGTACGGATCGGCAATCAGCCCCAGCATTTT. Its protein is CASTVRIGNQPQHF. The chain is built from TRBV6-1 and TRBJ1-5; no clear D. Trimming shortened V by 7 bases and J by 2 bases, and 12 bases separated the two germline ends. The CDR3 totals 14 residues. Germline CDR1 MNHNS, CDR2 SASEGT.

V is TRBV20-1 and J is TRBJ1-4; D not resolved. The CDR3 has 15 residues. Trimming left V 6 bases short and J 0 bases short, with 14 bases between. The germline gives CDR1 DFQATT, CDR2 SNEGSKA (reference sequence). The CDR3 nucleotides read TGCAGTGCCCCACCGGACGTCGCAACTAATGAAAAACTGTTTTTT. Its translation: CSAPPDVATNEKLFF.

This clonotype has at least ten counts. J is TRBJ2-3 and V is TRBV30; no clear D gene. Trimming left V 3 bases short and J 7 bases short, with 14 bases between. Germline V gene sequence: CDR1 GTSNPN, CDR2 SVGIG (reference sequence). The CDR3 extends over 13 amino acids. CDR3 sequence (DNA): TGTGCCTGGAGCGCGGCCGGAGCTTATACGCAGTATTTT. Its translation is CAWSAAGAYTQYF. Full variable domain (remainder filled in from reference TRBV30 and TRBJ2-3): SQTIHQWPATLVQPVGSPLSLECTVEGTSNPNLYWYRQAAGRGLQLLFYSVGIGQISSEVPQNLSASRPQDRQFILSSKKLLLSDSGFYLCAWSAAGAYTQYFGPGTRLTVL.

CDR3 loop: CASRLAGLAGGTGELFF. The DNA of the CDR3 is TGTGCCAGCAGGCTCGCCGGACTAGCGGGAGGAACCGGGGAGCTGTTTTTT. This sequence joins TRBV7-2 and TRBJ2-2; 14 bases map to TRBD2. This CDR3 contains 17 residues. V dropped 6 bases and J dropped 5; count of bases not matched to a gene: 8. Germline-derived CDR1 and CDR2 are SGHTA and FQGNSA.

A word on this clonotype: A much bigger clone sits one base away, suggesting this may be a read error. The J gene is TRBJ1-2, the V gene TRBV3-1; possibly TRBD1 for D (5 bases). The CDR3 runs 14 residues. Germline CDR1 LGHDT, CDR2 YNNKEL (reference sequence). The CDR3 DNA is TGTGTCAGCAGCCAAGATCTGGGGCCAGATGGCTACACCTTC. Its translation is CVSSQDLGPDGYTF. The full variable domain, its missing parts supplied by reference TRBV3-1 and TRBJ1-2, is DTAVSQTPKYLVTQMGNDKSIKCEQNLGHDTMYWYKQDSKKFLKIMFSYNNKELIINETVPNRFSPKSPDKAHLNLHINSLELGDSAVYFCVSSQDLGPDGYTFGSGTRLTVV.

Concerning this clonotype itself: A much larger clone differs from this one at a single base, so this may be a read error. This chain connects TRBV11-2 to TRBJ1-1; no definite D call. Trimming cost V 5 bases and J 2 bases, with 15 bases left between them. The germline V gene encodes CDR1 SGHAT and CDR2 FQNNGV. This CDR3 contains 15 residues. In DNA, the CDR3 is TGTGCCAGCAGCCCATGGGGTGGCGGCAACACTGAAGCTTTCTTT. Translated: CASSPWGGGNTEAFF. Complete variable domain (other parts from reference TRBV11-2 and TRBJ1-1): EAGVAQSPRYKIIEKRQSVAFWCNPISGHATLYWYQQILGQGPKLLIQFQNNGVVDDSQLPKDRFSAERLKGVDSTLKIQPAKLEDSAVYLCASSPWGGGNTEAFFGQGTRLTVV.

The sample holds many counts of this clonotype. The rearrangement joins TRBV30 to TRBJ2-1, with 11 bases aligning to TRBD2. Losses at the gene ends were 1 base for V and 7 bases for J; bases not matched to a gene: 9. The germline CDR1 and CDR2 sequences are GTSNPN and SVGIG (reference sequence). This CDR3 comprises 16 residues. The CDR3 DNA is TGTGCCTGGAGTGCTGGACTAGCGGGTAGCAGGAATGAGCAGTTCTTC. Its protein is CAWSAGLAGSRNEQFF.

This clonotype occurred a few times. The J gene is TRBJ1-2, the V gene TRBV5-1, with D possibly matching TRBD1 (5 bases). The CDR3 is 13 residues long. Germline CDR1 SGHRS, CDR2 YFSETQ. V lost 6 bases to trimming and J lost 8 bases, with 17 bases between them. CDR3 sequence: CASTPPEGRGYTF. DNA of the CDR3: TGCGCCAGCACCCCTCCGGAGGGGCGAGGCTACACCTTC. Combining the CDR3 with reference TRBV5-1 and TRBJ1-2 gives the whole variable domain KAGVTQTPRYLIKTRGQQVTLSCSPISGHRSVSWYQQTPGQGLQFLFEYFSETQRNKGNFPGRFSGRQFSNSRSEMNVSTLELGDSALYLCASTPPEGRGYTFGSGTRLTVV.

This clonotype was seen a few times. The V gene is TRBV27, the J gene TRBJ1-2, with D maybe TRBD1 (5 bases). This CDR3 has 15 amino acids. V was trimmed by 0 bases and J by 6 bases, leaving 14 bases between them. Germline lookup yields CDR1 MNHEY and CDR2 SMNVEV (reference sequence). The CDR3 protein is CASSLSRGVGNGYTF. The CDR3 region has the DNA TGTGCCAGCAGTTTATCACGGGGGGTGGGGAATGGCTACACCTTC.

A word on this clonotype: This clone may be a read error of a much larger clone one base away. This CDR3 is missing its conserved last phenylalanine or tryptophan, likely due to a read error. As DNA, the CDR3 is TGTGCCAGCAGCTCATCGACTGGAGGAGAGACCCAGTACCTC. Its protein is CASSSSTGGETQYL. The V and J genes are TRBV11-1 and TRBJ2-5, with D tentatively TRBD2 (5 bases). Germline CDR1 reads SGHAT; CDR2 reads FQDESV (reference sequence). The length of the CDR3 is 14 residues. V shed 4 bases and J shed 4 bases, with 13 bases lying between them.

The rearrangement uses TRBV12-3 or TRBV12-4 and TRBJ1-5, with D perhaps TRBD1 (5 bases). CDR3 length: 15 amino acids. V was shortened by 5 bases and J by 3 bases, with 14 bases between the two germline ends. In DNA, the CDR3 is TGTGCCAGCAGTCTTGGAGCAGGGAACAATCAGCCCCAGCATTTT. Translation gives CASSLGAGNNQPQHF.

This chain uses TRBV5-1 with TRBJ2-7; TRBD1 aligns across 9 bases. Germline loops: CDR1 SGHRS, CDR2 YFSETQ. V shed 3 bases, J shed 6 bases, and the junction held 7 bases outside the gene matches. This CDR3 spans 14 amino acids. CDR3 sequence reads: CASSSLGQGGEQYF. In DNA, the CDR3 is TGCGCCAGCAGCTCGTTGGGACAGGGTGGCGAGCAGTACTTC.

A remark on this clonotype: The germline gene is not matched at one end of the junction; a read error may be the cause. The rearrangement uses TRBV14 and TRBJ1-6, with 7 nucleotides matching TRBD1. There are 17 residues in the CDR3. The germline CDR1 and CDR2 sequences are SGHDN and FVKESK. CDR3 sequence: CPSSHRQGGYYNSPLHF. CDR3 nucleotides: TGTCCCAGCAGCCACCGACAGGGTGGATACTATAATTCACCCCTCCACTTT.

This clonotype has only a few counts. CDR3 residues: CASSLGTGWLAGYNEQFF. As DNA, the CDR3 is TGTGCCAGCAGTTTAGGCACGGGGTGGCTAGCGGGGTACAATGAGCAGTTCTTC. The chain uses TRBV12-3 or TRBV12-4 and TRBJ2-1; 9 nucleotides line up with TRBD2. Trimming removed 1 base from V and 4 bases from J; junction bases left unmatched: 11. The CDR3 sequence is 18 residues long.

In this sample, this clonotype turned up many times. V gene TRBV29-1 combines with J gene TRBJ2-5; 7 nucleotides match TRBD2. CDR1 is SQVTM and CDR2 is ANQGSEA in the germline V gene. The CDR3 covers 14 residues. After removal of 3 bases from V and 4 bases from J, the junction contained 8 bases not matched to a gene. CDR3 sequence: CSVDSTSSGETQYF. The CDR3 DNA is TGCAGCGTTGATTCGACTAGCTCAGGAGAGACCCAGTACTTC. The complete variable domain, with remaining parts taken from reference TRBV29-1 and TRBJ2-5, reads SAVISQKPSRDICQRGTSLTIQCQVDSQVTMMFWYRQQPGQSLTLIATANQGSEATYESGFVIDKFPISRPNLTFSTLTVSNMSPEDSSIYLCSVDSTSSGETQYFGPGTRLLVL.

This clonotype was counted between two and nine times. The CDR3 DNA reads TGTGCCAGCAGCTCGTCCGGGACAGGGGTTCAGCCCCAGCATTTT. Its translation is CASSSSGTGVQPQHF. The chain links TRBV11-2 to TRBJ1-5; 10 positions match TRBD1. Losses at the gene ends were 4 bases for V and 6 bases for J; bases not matched to a gene: 6. CDR3 length: 15 amino acids. The germline gives CDR1 SGHAT, CDR2 FQNNGV.

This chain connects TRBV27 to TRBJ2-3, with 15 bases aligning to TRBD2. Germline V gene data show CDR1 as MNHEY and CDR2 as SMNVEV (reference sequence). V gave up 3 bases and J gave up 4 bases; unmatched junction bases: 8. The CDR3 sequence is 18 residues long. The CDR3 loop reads CASSFLSGLAGGPDTQYF. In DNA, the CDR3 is TGTGCCAGCAGTTTTCTCAGCGGACTAGCGGGAGGGCCAGATACGCAGTATTTT.

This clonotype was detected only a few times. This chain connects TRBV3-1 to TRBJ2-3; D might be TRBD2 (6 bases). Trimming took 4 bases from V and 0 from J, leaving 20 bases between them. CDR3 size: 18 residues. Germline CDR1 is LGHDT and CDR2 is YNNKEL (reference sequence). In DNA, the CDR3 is TGTGCCAGCAGCCTTGGCGGGACGGGTCCCTCTAGCACAGATACGCAGTATTTT. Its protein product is CASSLGGTGPSSTDTQYF.

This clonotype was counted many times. The CDR3 nucleotides read TGTGCCAGCAGTCCAACGGCGGGGGGGCCAAATGAGCAGTTCTTC. Translating gives CASSPTAGGPNEQFF. V and J are TRBV6-1 and TRBJ2-1; 9 nucleotides align to TRBD2. V lost 5 bases, J lost 7 bases, and 9 bases stayed unmatched. Germline V lookup: CDR1 MNHNS, CDR2 SASEGT. The CDR3 loop spans 15 amino acids.

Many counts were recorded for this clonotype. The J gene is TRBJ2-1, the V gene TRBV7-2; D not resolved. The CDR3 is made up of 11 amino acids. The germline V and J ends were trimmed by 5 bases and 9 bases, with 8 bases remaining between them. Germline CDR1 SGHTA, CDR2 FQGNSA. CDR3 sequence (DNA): TGTGCCAGCAGCCCGATGAGTGAGCAGTTCTTC. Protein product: CASSPMSEQFF.

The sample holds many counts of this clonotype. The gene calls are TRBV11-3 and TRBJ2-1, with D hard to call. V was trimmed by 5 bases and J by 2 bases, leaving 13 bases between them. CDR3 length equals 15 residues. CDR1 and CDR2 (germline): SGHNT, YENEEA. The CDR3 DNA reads TGTGCCAGCAGCCCAGACTTTGGCCCCTACAATGAGCAGTTCTTC. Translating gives CASSPDFGPYNEQFF.

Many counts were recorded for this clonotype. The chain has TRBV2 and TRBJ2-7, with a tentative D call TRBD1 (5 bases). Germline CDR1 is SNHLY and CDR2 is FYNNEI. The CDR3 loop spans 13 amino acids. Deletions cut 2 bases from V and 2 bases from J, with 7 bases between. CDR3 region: CASSELRAYEQYF. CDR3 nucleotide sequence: TGTGCCAGCAGTGAACTCAGGGCCTACGAGCAGTACTTC.